This note documents a single T cell receptor beta chain sequence. It has no known antigen specificity. Sequenced using a NextSeq 550. The Human TCR Profiling Kit (MiLaboratory) was used to prepare UMI-labeled 5' RACE TRB cDNA libraries. cDNA synthesis used the entire amount of extracted RNA, and PCR amplification then used the entire amount of cDNA produced. Libraries were prepared in parallel using an identical number of PCR cycles. The paper's processing steps were these. With a requirement of at least two reads per UMI, MIGEC and MiXCR extracted about 48,000 +/- 9,800 unique UMI-labeled TRB cDNA molecules per library. An average of around 40,000 +/- 10,000 functional in-frame TRB CDR3 nucleotide clonotypes without stop codons was found per library. After downsampling to 5000 UMI-labeled TRB molecules per sample, diversity metrics, including normalized Shannon-Wiener and Chao1, were computed in VDJtools. For the central five CDR3 residues, VDJtools calculated physicochemical properties weighted by clonotype size, namely interaction energy, strength, volume and Kidera factor 4. Following reprocessing of the reads by TCRdb, the data hold one row per CDR3 protein sequence and no DNA is available. Clone size and V and J calls follow TCRdb, not the original study. Per the sample table, the count is roughly 40,000 distinct CDR3 sequences. The ten most abundant clones make up roughly 8.4% of the sample.

Each CD8+ T cell subset was flow-sorted in triplicate, with 250,000 to 350,000 cells per subset placed directly into RLT lysis buffer. Peripheral blood mononuclear cells were isolated from buffy coats by standard density gradient centrifugation. Total RNA was extracted from sorted cells using an RNeasy Mini Kit. The record originates from a study of CXCR3-negative and CXCR3-positive naive CD8 T cells (dated by TCRdb to the late 2010s). Turning to the overall study: In total, approximately 150 million TRB reads were obtained, corresponding to roughly 1.5 +/- 0.3 million reads per library. Naive subsets from about 5 donors and memory cells from 3 donors were included in the TRBV-TRBJ cluster analysis. Diversity and physicochemical repertoire analyses covered some eleven donors pooled from two independent experiments. Study-level results and caveats: Because surface CD5, which is linked to self-reactivity in mice, was comparable between the naive subsets, TCR interaction strength was also inferred from the physicochemical properties of TRB CDR3s. Freshly isolated PBMCs were used for most assays because CXCR3 expression partially decreased after cryopreservation. Repertoire diversity was comparably high in both naive subsets but much lower in memory CD8+ T cells. Similar TRBV-TRBJ usage was shown by naive CXCR3-negative and CXCR3-positive cells from the same donor, whereas distinct patterns were shown by memory cells.

Its CDR3 holds 17 amino acids, cysteine through phenylalanine. This entry has no DNA. CDR1 and CDR2 are read off the germline V gene (reference sequence) as WNHNN and SYGVQD. This clonotype was obtained from a human donor in good health. Some clones in this sample may be carry-over from other donors' samples. The chain was built from TRBV10-1 and TRBJ2-6; TCRdb proposes TRBD1, but this gene call is untestable without DNA. Sequenced: memory CD8+ T cells from blood. Taken with the paper, the label for cell subset or site translates to: conventional CD8+ memory T cells (TMEM), sorted as controls. The encoded CDR3 is CASSERDRGSGANVLTF.